The TCR beta chain under discussion was sequenced for a study of regulatory T cells in long-lasting Graves disease. The time point denotes: newly diagnosed GD, antithyroid drugs for less than 3 months. Scientists built the TCR library using RNA that was extracted from PBMCs. The V end was cut by 4 bases, the J end by 0 bases, with 11 bases between. The CDR3 extends over 15 amino acids. The germline gives CDR1 LNHDA, CDR2 SQIVND (reference sequence). Library construction for TCR beta used iRepertoire HTBI primers and Arm-PCR of CDR3 regions. One entry per CDR3 protein, called by TCRdb with MiXCR from the multiplex PCR reads. The table lists approximately 350,000 distinct CDR3 sequences, around 16% of them singletons. The sample also formed part of further work on T cells in Graves' hyperthyroidism and ophthalmopathy.

Sequencing was performed on peripheral blood mononuclear cells (PBMCs), taken at new diagnosis, from a patient treated with antithyroid drugs. The TCR originated in a young woman with Graves disease. The J gene is TRBJ2-3, the V gene TRBV19, with D possibly TRBD1 on 6 matching bases. The CDR3 is CASSTRQASTDTQYF. CDR3 in DNA: TGTGCCAGTAGTACCCGACAGGCTAGCACAGATACGCAGTATTTT.